This T cell receptor beta chain came from a study of identical twins. TCRdb used MiXCR to reprocess the 5' RACE reads, holding one entry per CDR3 protein. The table shows 550,000 to 700,000 distinct CDR3 sequences, with 9.5% to 10% occurring only once. The CDR3 length is 16 residues. Losses at the gene ends were 5 bases for V and 4 bases for J; bases not matched to a gene: 9. Germline loops: CDR1 SGHRS, CDR2 YFSETQ. In this sample, this clonotype turned up a few times. Its antigen is undetermined. Broader study findings: Cord blood beta clonotypes that were abundant carried fewer insertions, and memory repertoires showed no such trend. Modelling underestimated the level of out-of-frame TCR alpha sharing observed in monozygotic twins. Shared out-of-frame alpha sequences (those common to twins) showed excess low generation probability.

These data are also associated with another study on yellow fever vaccine responses in identical twins.

Source material: PBMCs. The chain is built from TRBV5-1 and TRBJ2-3, with TRBD2 identical over 11 bases. This clonotype was obtained from a woman between 18 and 30 years old in good health. The CDR3: CASSRSGRESSDTQYF. CDR3 DNA: TGCGCCAGCAGTCGTAGCGGGAGGGAATCTTCAGATACGCAGTATTTT.